The T cell receptor beta chain described here comes from a study of high-grade serous ovarian cancer treatment subgroups. TCRdb's copy holds only in-frame clones and misses some; the assay was immunoSEQ multiplex PCR. Of approximately 2,000 clones listed, around 70% were seen once; the top ten hold around 21%. Tumor samples were taken before definitive surgery or chemotherapy. Germline lookup yields CDR1 SGHRS and CDR2 YFSETQ. Trimming removed 2 bases from V and 5 bases from J, with 19 bases in between. CDR3 length: 16 amino acids. Sequenced: tumor tissue. The sequence was obtained from a human donor with high-grade serous ovarian cancer. The V gene is TRBV5-1, the J gene TRBJ2-5; a weak D match, TRBD2 (6 bases). The CDR3: CASSFGSSVDRETQYF. CDR3 coding DNA: TGCGCCAGCAGCTTTGGTTCTAGCGTGGATCGGGAGACCCAGTACTTC.